The present entry profiles one T cell receptor (beta chain) with its context. Its target is not known. Read sequence stops 3 residues before the CDR3 end, and the germline J gene provides the missing end. Sequenced by immunoSEQ multiplex PCR; TCRdb stores in-frame clones only, minus some. This table lists about 23,000 clones. The source of the sample is a study of T cells in women clearing cervical HPV infection. About the research overall: Cases were women with histologically confirmed HPV16-related CIN3 or worse, including a couple of invasive cancers. Controls were women whose single incident HPV16 infection cleared within 12 months without precancer or cancer. Controls gave blood once infection was undetectable; cases at lesion identification. General observations from the study: Controls had more TRBV6-7 (approximately 0.16%) than cases (roughly 0.11%).

This CDR3 spans 11 amino acids. The germline gives CDR1 SNHLY, CDR2 FYNNEI. This receptor was obtained from a woman aged 18-70 years with a cervical HPV16 infection that either progressed to CIN3+ or cleared (not recorded which). Sequences were obtained from blood buffy coat. The chain employs TRBV2 and TRBJ1-2; D is unresolved. Partial CDR3 DNA: TGTGCCAGCAGCTACACAGATACC. Translated, it gives CASSYTDT. The entire CDR3 protein is CASSYTDTYTF. Drawing the rest from reference TRBV2 and TRBJ1-2, the complete variable domain is EPEVTQTPSHQVTQMGQEVILRCVPISNHLYFYWYRQILGQKVEFLVSFYNNEISEKSEIFDDQFSVERPDGSNFTLKIRSTKLEDSAMYFCASSYTDTYTFGSGTRLTVV.